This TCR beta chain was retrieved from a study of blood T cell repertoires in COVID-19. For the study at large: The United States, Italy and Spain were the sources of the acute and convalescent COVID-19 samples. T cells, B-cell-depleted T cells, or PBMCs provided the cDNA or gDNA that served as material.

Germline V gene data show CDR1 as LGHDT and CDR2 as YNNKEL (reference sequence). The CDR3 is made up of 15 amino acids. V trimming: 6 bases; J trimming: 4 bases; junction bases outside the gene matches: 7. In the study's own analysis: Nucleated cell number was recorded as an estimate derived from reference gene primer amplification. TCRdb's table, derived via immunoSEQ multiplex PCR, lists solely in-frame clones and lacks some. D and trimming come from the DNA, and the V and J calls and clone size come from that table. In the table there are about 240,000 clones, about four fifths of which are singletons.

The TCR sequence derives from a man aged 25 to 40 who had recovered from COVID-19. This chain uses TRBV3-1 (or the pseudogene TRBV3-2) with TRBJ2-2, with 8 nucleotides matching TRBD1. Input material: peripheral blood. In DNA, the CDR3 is TGTGCCAGCAGTTACGGACAGGGCAGCACCGGGGAGCTGTTTTTT. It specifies CASSYGQGSTGELFF.